A single sample gave rise to the 21 T cell receptor beta chains below, sequenced in a study of T cell changes during pregnancy in multiple sclerosis. TCRdb's table, derived via immunoSEQ multiplex PCR, lists solely in-frame clones and lacks some. The sample yields roughly 75,000 clones, about 92% seen once. Source: peripheral blood, taken in the third trimester of pregnancy. The receptors derive from a female donor in good health, enrolled as a control in a pregnancy study.

In this sample, this clone turned up once. The chain joins TRBV4-1 to TRBJ2-5; D is ambiguous. Germline-derived CDR1 and CDR2 are MGHRA and YSYEKL. This CDR3 has 16 residues. The V end was cut by 0 bases, the J end by 4 bases, with 15 bases between. The CDR3 bases are TGCGCCAGCAGCCAAGAACGAGGTGCTGGAAGAGAGACCCAGTACTTC. Translating gives CASSQERGAGRETQYF.

The chain is built from TRBV7-2 and TRBJ2-2; a weak D match, TRBD2 (5 bases). CDR3 size: 16 residues. The germline V gene has CDR1 SGHTA and CDR2 FQGNSA. The V and J ends lost 3 bases and 3 bases respectively, with 14 bases between them. CDR3 amino acids: CASSFKRWSDTGELFF. The CDR3 DNA is TGTGCCAGCAGCTTTAAGCGGTGGTCGGACACCGGGGAGCTGTTTTTT.

The J gene is TRBJ1-2, the V gene TRBV15; no definite D call. Trimming took off 1 base at V and 1 base at J, with 4 bases between the two ends. The CDR3 covers 13 residues. CDR1 is LNHNV, CDR2 YYDKDF, per germline (reference sequence). In DNA, the CDR3 is TGTGCCACCAGCAGAGTCCGTAACTATGGCTACACCTTC. Protein product: CATSRVRNYGYTF.

This chain connects TRBV28 to TRBJ2-5; D may be TRBD1 (6 bases). Looked up from germline, CDR1 is MDHEN and CDR2 is SYDVKM. V lost 5 bases and J lost 6, with 19 bases in between. The CDR3 has 15 amino acids. This CDR3 reads CASSPLQGSIQTQYF. CDR3 in DNA: TGTGCCAGCAGTCCACTACAGGGTTCGATACAGACCCAGTACTTC.

The V call is TRBV7-2, the J call TRBJ2-5, with 9 bases matching TRBD2. This CDR3 is 16 amino acids long. Germline V gene sequence: CDR1 SGHTA, CDR2 FQGNSA. V shed 6 bases, J shed 4 bases, and the junction held 12 bases outside the gene matches. The CDR3 reads CASSLVSGRSIETQYF. CDR3 DNA sequence: TGTGCCAGCAGTCTCGTTAGCGGGAGAAGTATAGAGACCCAGTACTTC.

The chain employs TRBV18 and TRBJ2-4; D not resolved. This CDR3 has 15 residues. Germline-derived CDR1 and CDR2 are KGHSH and LQKENI. V was cut by 0 bases and J by 7 bases, with 13 bases left in between. The CDR3 reads CASSPPGGPGNIQYF. The CDR3 DNA reads as TGTGCCAGCTCACCACCAGGCGGCCCTGGGAACATTCAGTACTTC.

V usage is TRBV9 and J usage is TRBJ2-7, with 10 bases matching TRBD1. Trimming removed 2 bases from V and 0 bases from J; junction bases left unmatched: 11. CDR1 and CDR2 (germline): SGDLS, YYNGEE. The CDR3 is made up of 18 amino acids. The CDR3 sequence is CASSVSADRGRYSYEQYF. The CDR3, as DNA: TGTGCCAGCAGCGTCTCGGCTGACAGGGGGCGATACTCCTACGAGCAGTACTTC.

The sample holds one count of this clone. This chain uses TRBV7-2 with TRBJ2-7, with 7 nucleotides matching TRBD2. Germline V gene sequence: CDR1 SGHTA, CDR2 FQGNSA. V shed 5 bases, J shed 3 bases, and the junction held 7 bases outside the gene matches. This CDR3 has 14 residues. The CDR3, as DNA: TGTGCCAGCAGCCGCGGACTAGACAACTACGAGCAGTACTTC. Translation gives CASSRGLDNYEQYF.

The V and J genes are TRBV14 and TRBJ1-2; D is possibly TRBD1 (6 bases). The CDR3 sequence is 18 residues long. Germline loops: CDR1 SGHDN, CDR2 FVKESK. V dropped 0 bases and J dropped 2 bases, with 19 bases sitting between them. CDR3 region: CASSQDRGTAGRNYGYTF. CDR3 DNA sequence: TGTGCCAGCAGCCAAGACAGGGGAACAGCCGGGAGGAACTATGGCTACACCTTC.

The V call is TRBV10-1, the J call TRBJ1-1, with D hard to call. CDR1 is WNHNN and CDR2 is SYGVQD in the germline V gene (reference sequence). This CDR3 contains 13 residues. V lost 6 bases to trimming and J lost 3 bases, with 11 bases between them. DNA of the CDR3: TGCGCCAGCAGCGACGTCGGGTACACTGAAGCTTTCTTT. Translating it yields CASSDVGYTEAFF.

The chain employs TRBV7-2 and TRBJ1-2; no clear D gene. The germline V gene has CDR1 SGHTA and CDR2 FQGNSA. This CDR3 is built from 13 residues. Trimming pared 5 bases from V and 4 bases from J, leaving 11 bases between. The CDR3 here is CASSEGESYGYTF. CDR3 DNA sequence: TGTGCCAGCAGCGAGGGAGAGAGCTATGGCTACACCTTC.

The V call is TRBV11-2, the J call TRBJ2-5; 12 positions match TRBD2. Per germline, CDR1 SGHAT and CDR2 FQNNGV. CDR3 length equals 19 residues. V dropped 2 bases and J dropped 5; count of bases not matched to a gene: 15. In DNA form, the CDR3 reads TGTGCCAGCAGCTTAAGGGGGCCACTAGCGGGGGGCTGGGTGGAGACCCAGTACTTC. Amino acid sequence: CASSLRGPLAGGWVETQYF.

As DNA, the CDR3 is TGTGCCAGCAGTAAACCGGGACAGGGGAAAGGCTACACCTTC. Translated: CASSKPGQGKGYTF. V usage is TRBV6-5 and J usage is TRBJ1-2, with 10 bases lining up with TRBD1. The CDR3 is made up of 14 amino acids. CDR1 and CDR2 from the germline V gene are MNHEY and SVGAGI. V lost 5 bases to trimming and J lost 8 bases; unmatched junction nucleotides: 8.

This clone appeared a single time. The CDR3 here is CASSQAADRFYNEQFF. The CDR3 coding sequence is TGCGCCAGCAGCCAAGCCGCGGACAGGTTTTACAATGAGCAGTTCTTC. The chain has TRBV4-1 and TRBJ2-1; 7 bases map to TRBD1. The germline CDR1 and CDR2 sequences are MGHRA and YSYEKL. V was clipped by 1 base and J by 4 bases; unmatched bases: 7. The CDR3 sequence is 16 residues long.

The rearrangement links TRBV5-4 to TRBJ1-3; D gene uncertain. Deletions cut 4 bases from V and 0 bases from J, with 11 bases between. Germline lookup yields CDR1 SGHNT and CDR2 YYREEE (reference sequence). The CDR3 loop spans 15 amino acids. The CDR3 sequence is CASSHGPSSGNTIYF. The CDR3 nucleotides read TGTGCCAGCAGCCATGGGCCGAGCTCTGGAAACACCATATATTTT.

This chain joins TRBV7-9 and TRBJ2-7, with 9 bases that match TRBD1. J lost 2 bases, V lost 5 bases, and 7 bases had no gene match. Germline CDR1 and CDR2: SEHNR and FQNEAQ (reference sequence). The CDR3 has 15 amino acids. For the CDR3, the DNA is TGTGCCAGCAGCCGAGGACAGGGGTCCACCTACGAGCAGTACTTC. This sequence encodes CASSRGQGSTYEQYF.

The chain is built from TRBV6-6 and TRBJ1-5; TRBD1 agrees at 11 bases. The CDR3 length is 15 residues. The germline V gene encodes CDR1 MNHNY and CDR2 SVGAGI (reference sequence). Losses at the gene ends were 6 bases for V and 5 bases for J; bases not matched to a gene: 6. The CDR3 nucleotides read TGTGCCAGCAGAGCGGACAGGGGGCCGCATCAGCCCCAGCATTTT. Its protein product is CASRADRGPHQPQHF.

Only one count was recorded for this clone. The chain employs TRBV30 and TRBJ1-5; 7 bases fit TRBD1. The germline gives CDR1 GTSNPN, CDR2 SVGIG (reference sequence). The CDR3 totals 16 residues. V was clipped by 1 base and J by 4 bases; unmatched bases: 10. CDR3 residues: CAWSAYRDSGNQPQHF. CDR3 in DNA: TGTGCCTGGAGTGCCTACCGGGACAGCGGGAATCAGCCCCAGCATTTT.

The rearrangement links TRBV4-2 to TRBJ2-7; possibly TRBD1 for D (5 bases). This CDR3 is built from 14 residues. Germline CDR1 LGHNA, CDR2 YNFKEQ. Deletions cut 0 bases from V and 3 bases from J, with 9 bases between. CDR3 sequence: CASSQEVRGYEQYF. Here the CDR3 DNA reads TGTGCCAGCAGCCAAGAGGTAAGGGGCTACGAGCAGTACTTC.

The CDR3 coding sequence is TGTGCCAGCAGCTTACGCCCGGGGCTAGCGGGAACCAATGAGCAGTTCTTC. It codes for CASSLRPGLAGTNEQFF. The chain uses TRBV7-9 and TRBJ2-1; 9 nucleotides agree with TRBD2. CDR1 and CDR2 from the germline V gene are SEHNR and FQNEAQ (reference sequence). The trim removed 2 bases at V and 6 bases at J, leaving 11 bases unmatched. This CDR3 has 17 amino acids.

The gene calls are TRBV11-3 and TRBJ1-6, with D maybe TRBD1 (5 bases). From germline, CDR1 is SGHNT and CDR2 YENEEA. V was trimmed by 5 bases and J by 7 bases, leaving 12 bases between them. This CDR3 spans 14 amino acids. The DNA for the CDR3 is TGTGCCAGCAGCCGCGGGACCGTCAATTCACCCCTCCACTTT. It encodes CASSRGTVNSPLHF.